This T cell receptor beta chain was sequenced in a study of blood T cells in healthy people across ages. In terms of origin and age, donors were healthy Caucasian individuals from Russia aged 6 to 90. No fewer than 6 million PBMCs went into each sample. General study points: A greater number of naive CD4+ cells and higher diversity distinguished long-lived donors from aged donors.

Of note for this clonotype: Its antigen is unidentified.

CDR3 length: 16 residues. The trim removed 6 bases at V and 0 bases at J, leaving 6 bases unmatched. Germline assignment: CDR1 SGHAT and CDR2 FQNNGV. The second PCR ran about 6 to 12 cycles with a sample-barcoded 5' primer and J-beta primers. The template-switch adaptor, which had 12 random nucleotides, put a tag on each cDNA molecule. TCRdb recomputed calls from the 5' RACE reads with MiXCR, one row per CDR3 protein. This table has over 1,300,000 distinct CDR3 sequences, approximately 59% appearing once. The TCR sequence derives from a young man in good health. The rearrangement uses TRBV11-2 and TRBJ2-1, with TRBD1 matching over 9 bases. The specimen sequenced was blood. The CDR3, as DNA: TGTGCCAGCAGTTCCCCGGGACAGGGCTCCTACAATGAGCAGTTCTTC. It encodes CASSSPGQGSYNEQFF.